These 22 T cell receptor beta chains were sequenced from one sample in a study of T cells in Graves' hyperthyroidism and ophthalmopathy. Authors of the study amplified TCR beta CDR3 regions from RNA transcripts. A set of HTBI primers served as the primers for a first-round RT-PCR of the TCR CDR3. TCRdb used MiXCR to reprocess the multiplex PCR reads, holding one entry per CDR3 protein. The sample shows about 410,000 distinct CDR3 sequences, about 14% of them seen only once. Input material: blood. The receptors were sampled from a woman in her twenties or thirties with Graves' ophthalmopathy.

Many counts were recorded for this clonotype. This chain connects TRBV15 to TRBJ1-5; no firm D call. This CDR3 is built from 14 residues. V was pared by 5 bases and J by 5 bases, with 13 bases between. Per germline, CDR1 LNHNV and CDR2 YYDKDF (reference sequence). The DNA of the CDR3 is TGTGCCACCAGCCTTTACGTCGGGGATCAGCCCCAGCATTTT. This codes for CATSLYVGDQPQHF.

In this sample, this clonotype turned up many times. V gene TRBV2 combines with J gene TRBJ1-5; D unclear. Germline V gives CDR1 SNHLY, CDR2 FYNNEI. Trimming left V 5 bases short and J 7 bases short, with 15 bases between. The CDR3 is 14 amino acids. The CDR3 region has the DNA TGTGCCAGCAGTCTTGACGGGGTAAGACAGCCCCAGCATTTT. Encoded protein: CASSLDGVRQPQHF.

This clonotype was counted a few times. The rearrangement uses TRBV5-1 and TRBJ2-3; 12 bases fit TRBD2. Germline assignment: CDR1 SGHRS and CDR2 YFSETQ. CDR3 length: 15 amino acids. Trimming took 3 bases from V and 6 from J; bases not matched to a gene: 5. CDR3 in DNA: TGCGCCAGCAGCTCGTCCGGACTAGCGGGGGATACGCAGTATTTT. It specifies CASSSSGLAGDTQYF.

This clonotype was counted ten times or more. The chain combines TRBV3-1 with TRBJ1-2; D is undetermined. CDR3 size: 15 residues. CDR1 LGHDT and CDR2 YNNKEL come from the germline V gene (reference sequence). The V and J ends lost 2 bases and 1 base respectively, with 11 bases between them. The CDR3 nucleotides read TGTGCCAGCAGCCAAACCTGGGATGGTAACTATGGCTACACCTTC. This sequence encodes CASSQTWDGNYGYTF.

In its sample, this clonotype was seen a few times. The chain couples TRBV5-6 to TRBJ1-1; D unresolved. Germline CDR1 and CDR2: SGHDT and YYEEEE. This CDR3 has 15 residues. V was trimmed by 0 bases and J by 3 bases, leaving 12 bases between them. CDR3 DNA: TGTGCCAGCAGCTTGGTTTCCGGGTATGACACTGAAGCTTTCTTT. It translates to CASSLVSGYDTEAFF.

The chain uses TRBV29-1 and TRBJ2-7, with 9 bases identical to TRBD1. This CDR3 spans 13 amino acids. From germline, CDR1 is SQVTM and CDR2 ANQGSEA. Losses at the gene ends were 6 bases for V and 4 bases for J; bases not matched to a gene: 7. The CDR3 sequence is CSVQTGQGYEQYF. The CDR3 bases are TGCAGCGTCCAAACAGGACAGGGGTACGAGCAGTACTTC.

The chain carries TRBV11-3 and TRBJ2-4; 11 bases map to TRBD2. Trimming removed 3 bases from V and 3 bases from J; junction bases left unmatched: 7. There are 17 residues in the CDR3. CDR1 and CDR2 from the germline V gene are SGHNT and YENEEA. The CDR3 DNA follows: TGTGCCAGCAGCTTTAGCGGGGGGGCCGATGTCAAAAACATTCAGTACTTC. Amino acid sequence: CASSFSGGADVKNIQYF.

This clonotype has a count of ten or more. Here the CDR3 reads CASSQPGTDTEAFF. The CDR3 DNA follows: TGTGCCAGCAGCCAACCAGGGACGGACACTGAAGCTTTCTTT. This chain links TRBV3-1 with TRBJ1-1; D is possibly TRBD1 (5 bases). The CDR3 runs 14 residues. Germline V gene lookup returns CDR1 LGHDT and CDR2 YNNKEL (reference sequence). The V end lost 2 bases, the J end lost 3 bases, and 10 bases lay between the germline ends. The entire variable domain, with the rest obtained from reference TRBV3-1 and TRBJ1-1, is as follows: DTAVSQTPKYLVTQMGNDKSIKCEQNLGHDTMYWYKQDSKKFLKIMFSYNNKELIINETVPNRFSPKSPDKAHLNLHINSLELGDSAVYFCASSQPGTDTEAFFGQGTRLTVV.

The sample holds many counts of this clonotype. V usage is TRBV10-3 and J usage is TRBJ2-2, with a possible D match to TRBD2 (6 bases). The length of the CDR3 is 15 residues. Per the germline V gene, CDR1 is ENHRY and CDR2 is SYGVKD. V was shortened by 0 bases and J by 4 bases, with 9 bases between the two germline ends. CDR3 region: CAISESATSTGELFF. DNA of the CDR3: TGTGCCATCAGTGAGTCTGCGACTAGCACCGGGGAGCTGTTTTTT.

This clonotype was counted between two and nine times. This chain uses TRBV7-3 with TRBJ2-6; D possibly uses TRBD1 or TRBD2 (5 bases each). The germline gives CDR1 SGHTA, CDR2 FQGTGA. This CDR3 has 19 amino acids. With 5 bases removed from V and 0 bases from J, the gap between germline ends came to 20 bases. CDR3 bases: TGTGCCAGCAGCCCGAGTTATGGGGGTAAAAGCTCTGGGGCCAACGTCCTGACTTTC. Amino acids: CASSPSYGGKSSGANVLTF.

This clonotype was observed at least ten times. The chain has TRBV7-8 and TRBJ2-2; D unclear. V shed 5 bases and J shed 6 bases, with 13 bases lying between them. Germline assignment: CDR1 SGHVS and CDR2 FQNEAQ. The CDR3 totals 14 residues. The CDR3 DNA follows: TGTGCCAGCAGCATCCAAATAGTTTCCGGGGAGCTGTTTTTT. The encoded protein is CASSIQIVSGELFF.

The rearrangement uses TRBV5-4 and TRBJ2-1; D is tentatively TRBD1 or TRBD2 (5 bases each). The CDR3 is made up of 15 amino acids. The ends were cut back, 6 bases at V and 5 bases at J, with 18 bases in the middle. Germline V gene lookup returns CDR1 SGHNT and CDR2 YYREEE (reference sequence). Written as DNA, the CDR3 is TGTGCCAGCACCCCTGGCCGAGGGACCGACAATGAGCAGTTCTTC. It specifies CASTPGRGTDNEQFF. Complete variable domain (other parts from reference TRBV5-4 and TRBJ2-1): ETGVTQSPTHLIKTRGQQVTLRCSSQSGHNTVSWYQQALGQGPQFIFQYYREEENGRGNFPPRFSGLQFPNYSSELNVNALELDDSALYLCASTPGRGTDNEQFFGPGTRLTVL.

This clonotype was recorded at least ten times. The chain recombines TRBV3-1 with TRBJ2-7; no definite D call. This CDR3 spans 12 amino acids. Trimming removed 4 bases from V and 7 bases from J, with 11 bases in between. Germline V gene lookup returns CDR1 LGHDT and CDR2 YNNKEL (reference sequence). For the CDR3, the DNA is TGTGCCAGCAGCCTCCTTGTCGGGGAGCAGTACTTC. Translated, it gives CASSLLVGEQYF.

The J gene is TRBJ2-1, the V gene TRBV7-9; TRBD1 matches 10 bases. The CDR3 is made up of 17 amino acids. Germline-derived CDR1 and CDR2 are SEHNR and FQNEAQ (reference sequence). The ends lost 4 bases at V and 9 bases at J; junction bases unmatched: 15. The CDR3 DNA is TGTGCCAGCAGCTCAATAAGACTCGGGACAGGGGCCTTTGAGCAGTTCTTC. It is translated as CASSSIRLGTGAFEQFF.

This clonotype has more than one count but fewer than ten. The rearrangement uses TRBV6-1 and TRBJ2-5; weak D call: TRBD2 (5 bases). CDR1 and CDR2 from the germline V gene are MNHNS and SASEGT. V was cut by 5 bases and J by 7 bases, with 20 bases left in between. The CDR3 is 15 amino acids. CDR3: CASSSGLEAHWTQYF. In DNA form, the CDR3 reads TGTGCCAGCAGTTCCGGGTTGGAGGCCCATTGGACCCAGTACTTC.

This clonotype was recorded at least ten times. The chain links TRBV2 to TRBJ2-6, with D possibly matching TRBD2 (5 bases). V gave up 5 bases and J gave up 2 bases, with 10 bases separating them. Germline V lookup: CDR1 SNHLY, CDR2 FYNNEI. The CDR3 has 15 amino acids. The CDR3 protein is CASSPERAGANVLTF. The DNA for the CDR3 is TGTGCCAGCAGTCCCGAGAGGGCTGGGGCCAACGTCCTGACTTTC.

This clonotype was recorded at least ten times. This CDR3 is CSAEGQGSYGYTF. The CDR3 coding sequence is TGCAGTGCTGAGGGACAGGGGAGCTATGGCTACACCTTC. This sequence joins TRBV20-1 and TRBJ1-2, with 10 positions matching TRBD1. The CDR3 sequence is 13 residues long. V shed 5 bases and J 4 bases; nucleotides not matched to a gene: 4. Germline V gives CDR1 DFQATT, CDR2 SNEGSKA (reference sequence).

This clonotype was seen only once. Compared with germline, one end of the junction differs, possibly owing to a read error. The V gene is TRBV5-1, the J gene TRBJ1-1, with a possible D match to TRBD1 (5 bases). The CDR3 contains 14 residues. Germline CDR1 reads SGHRS; CDR2 reads YFSETQ. The CDR3 reads CASSPGGANNEAFF. CDR3 DNA: TGCGCCAGCAGCCCGGGGGGTGCCAACAATGAAGCTTTCTTT.

At least ten counts were recorded for this clonotype. The V call is TRBV5-1, the J call TRBJ1-6, with D uncertain. The V and J ends lost 3 bases and 2 bases respectively, with 12 bases between them. Germline loops: CDR1 SGHRS, CDR2 YFSETQ. The CDR3 is made up of 16 amino acids. The CDR3 spells CASSYVDSTYNSPLHF. The CDR3 nucleotides are TGCGCCAGCAGCTACGTGGATTCGACCTATAATTCACCCCTCCACTTT. Full variable domain (remainder filled in from reference TRBV5-1 and TRBJ1-6): KAGVTQTPRYLIKTRGQQVTLSCSPISGHRSVSWYQQTPGQGLQFLFEYFSETQRNKGNFPGRFSGRQFSNSRSEMNVSTLELGDSALYLCASSYVDSTYNSPLHFGNGTRLTVT.

This clonotype was picked up many times. The chain links TRBV5-5 to TRBJ2-2; no clear D. Between the trimmed V and J ends, which lost 4 bases and 4 bases, there was a span of 17 bases. Germline CDR1 is SGHKS and CDR2 is YYEKEE (reference sequence). The CDR3 covers 16 residues. In nucleotides, the CDR3 is TGTGCCAGCAGCCCTAATGGAGTCCCGAGCACCGGGGAGCTGTTTTTT. It translates to CASSPNGVPSTGELFF. Supplemented by reference TRBV5-5 and TRBJ2-2, the full variable domain reads DAGVTQSPTHLIKTRGQQVTLRCSPISGHKSVSWYQQVLGQGPQFIFQYYEKEERGRGNFPDRFSARQFPNYSSELNVNALLLGDSALYLCASSPNGVPSTGELFFGEGSRLTVL.

Turning to this clonotype: This may come from a read error, since a much larger clone is one base off. This chain links TRBV12-3 or TRBV12-4 with TRBJ1-1; D might be TRBD1 (6 bases). Trimming pared 5 bases from V and 6 bases from J, leaving 16 bases between. This CDR3 has 14 residues. CDR3 bases: TGTGCCAGCAGTGGGATACGGGGGGCCGCTGAAGCTTTCTTT. Translated: CASSGIRGAAEAFF.

This clonotype was observed at least ten times. The CDR3 coding sequence is TGTGCCAGCAGCGACCCGGGACAGGGTAATCTCGAGCAGTACTTC. Its translation is CASSDPGQGNLEQYF. The chain couples TRBV11-1 to TRBJ2-7, with TRBD1 matching over 9 bases. CDR1 is SGHAT and CDR2 is FQDESV in the germline V gene (reference sequence). This CDR3 spans 15 amino acids. V was pared by 5 bases and J by 6 bases, with 11 bases of the junction left unmatched.